This TCR beta chain was recorded in a study of OX40 agonist ivuxolimab in advanced cancers. Study overall: Those enrolled were 80% to 85% male, with a mean age of around 57 years and ages from roughly 20 to 90. Study findings and constraints: Relative to CD4+, CD8+ T cells held more expanded clones on average. Antigen specificity of clonally expanded peripheral T cells was not established.

The table came from immunoSEQ multiplex PCR; TCRdb's copy has only in-frame clones and leaves some out. This table has 72,000 or so clones, 81% appearing once. Notes on this clone: Its specificity is not known. The junction and the germline gene differ at one end; a read error may be behind it.

The sequence was obtained from an adult with an advanced solid tumor such as melanoma, head and neck, liver or kidney cancer. The sample in question was CD4+ or CD8+ T cells sorted from blood, obtained in a trial of the OX40 agonist ivuxolimab.

The CDR3 sequence: CANSLGLRNTNTEAFF. CDR3 in DNA: TGTGCCAACAGCCTTGGTTTGAGGAACACAAACACTGAAGCTTTCTTT. This sequence joins TRBV7-9 and TRBJ1-1, with D hard to call. The length of the CDR3 is 16 residues. The germline V gene has CDR1 SEHNR and CDR2 FQNEAQ (reference sequence).